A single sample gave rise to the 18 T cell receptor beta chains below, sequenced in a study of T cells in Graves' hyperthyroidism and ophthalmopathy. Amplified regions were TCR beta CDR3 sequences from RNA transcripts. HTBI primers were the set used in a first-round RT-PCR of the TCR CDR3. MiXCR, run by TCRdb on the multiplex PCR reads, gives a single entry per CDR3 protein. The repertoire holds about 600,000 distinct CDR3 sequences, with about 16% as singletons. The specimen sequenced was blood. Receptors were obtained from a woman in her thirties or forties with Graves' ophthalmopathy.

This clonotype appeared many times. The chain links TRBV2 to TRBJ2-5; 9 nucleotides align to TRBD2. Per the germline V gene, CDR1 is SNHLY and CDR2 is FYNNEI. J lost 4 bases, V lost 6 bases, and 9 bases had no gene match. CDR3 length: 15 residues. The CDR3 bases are TGTGCCAGCAGCAGGGACAGAGCGGGGGGAGAGACCCAGTACTTC. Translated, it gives CASSRDRAGGETQYF.

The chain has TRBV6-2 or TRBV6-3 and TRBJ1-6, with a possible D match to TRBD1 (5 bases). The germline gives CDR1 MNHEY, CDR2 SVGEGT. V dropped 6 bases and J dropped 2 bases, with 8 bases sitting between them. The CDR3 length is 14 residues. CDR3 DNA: TGTGCCAGCAGGCAGGGTCCCTATAATTCACCCCTCCACTTT. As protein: CASRQGPYNSPLHF.

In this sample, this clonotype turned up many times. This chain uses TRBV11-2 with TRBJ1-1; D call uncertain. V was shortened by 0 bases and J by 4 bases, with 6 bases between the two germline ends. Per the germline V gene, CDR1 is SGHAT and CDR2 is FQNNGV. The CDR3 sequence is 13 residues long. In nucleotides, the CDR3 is TGTGCCAGCAGCTTAGAGGGAAGCACTGAAGCTTTCTTT. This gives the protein CASSLEGSTEAFF.

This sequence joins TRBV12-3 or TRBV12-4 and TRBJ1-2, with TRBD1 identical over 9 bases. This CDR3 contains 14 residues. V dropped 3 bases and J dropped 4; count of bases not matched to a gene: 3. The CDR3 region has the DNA TGTGCCAGCAGTTTGACAGGGGGGGCCTATGGCTACACCTTC. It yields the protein CASSLTGGAYGYTF.

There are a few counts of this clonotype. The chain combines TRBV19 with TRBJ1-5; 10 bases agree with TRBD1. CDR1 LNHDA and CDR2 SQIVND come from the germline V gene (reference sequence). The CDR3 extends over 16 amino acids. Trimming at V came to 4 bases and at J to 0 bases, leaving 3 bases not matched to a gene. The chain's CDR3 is CASSNGQGDSNQPQHF. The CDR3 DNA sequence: TGTGCCAGTAGTAACGGACAGGGGGATAGCAATCAGCCCCAGCATTTT.

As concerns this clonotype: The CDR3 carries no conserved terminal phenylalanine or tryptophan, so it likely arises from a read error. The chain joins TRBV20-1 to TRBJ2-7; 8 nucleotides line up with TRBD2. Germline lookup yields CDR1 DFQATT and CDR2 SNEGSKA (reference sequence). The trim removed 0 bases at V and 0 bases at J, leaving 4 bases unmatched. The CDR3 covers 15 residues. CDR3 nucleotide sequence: TGCAGTGCTAGAGAGGGCGGGAGGACCTCCTACGAGCAGTACCTC. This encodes CSAREGGRTSYEQYL.

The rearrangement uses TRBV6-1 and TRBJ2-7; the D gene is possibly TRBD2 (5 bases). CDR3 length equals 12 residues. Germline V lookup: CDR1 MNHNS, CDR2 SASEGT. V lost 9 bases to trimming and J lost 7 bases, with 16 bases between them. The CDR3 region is CAREAPAEEQYF. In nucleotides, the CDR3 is TGTGCCAGAGAGGCGCCAGCGGAGGAGCAGTACTTC.

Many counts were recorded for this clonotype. The chain's CDR3 is CASSERVSPLHF. CDR3 nucleotide sequence: TGTGCCAGCAGCGAAAGGGTTTCACCCCTCCACTTT. The chain is built from TRBV6-1 and TRBJ1-6; D is unclear. Germline assignment: CDR1 MNHNS and CDR2 SASEGT. This CDR3 is built from 12 residues. V dropped 6 bases and J dropped 9 bases, with 9 bases sitting between them.

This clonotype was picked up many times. The CDR3 coding sequence is TGCAGTGCCCAAGGACTAGCGTTCTCCTACGAGCAGTACTTC. It codes for CSAQGLAFSYEQYF. The chain combines TRBV20-1 with TRBJ2-7, with 9 nucleotides matching TRBD2. In germline, CDR1 is DFQATT, CDR2 SNEGSKA (reference sequence). The junction had 6 bases not matched to a gene; V was cut back by 6 bases and J by 0 bases. The CDR3 runs 14 residues.

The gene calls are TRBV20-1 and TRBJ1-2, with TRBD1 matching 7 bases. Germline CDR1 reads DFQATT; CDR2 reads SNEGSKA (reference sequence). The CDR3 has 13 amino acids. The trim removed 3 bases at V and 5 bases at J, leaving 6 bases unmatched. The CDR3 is CSARGGQTYGYTF. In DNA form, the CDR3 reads TGCAGTGCTAGGGGGGGACAGACGTATGGCTACACCTTC.

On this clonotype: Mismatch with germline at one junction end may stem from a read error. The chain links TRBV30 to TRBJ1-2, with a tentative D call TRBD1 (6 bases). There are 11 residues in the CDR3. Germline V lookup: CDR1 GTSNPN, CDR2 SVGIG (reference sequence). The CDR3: CAWSVGGPGSF. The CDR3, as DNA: TGTGCCTGGAGTGTAGGGGGGCCCGGGTCCTTC.

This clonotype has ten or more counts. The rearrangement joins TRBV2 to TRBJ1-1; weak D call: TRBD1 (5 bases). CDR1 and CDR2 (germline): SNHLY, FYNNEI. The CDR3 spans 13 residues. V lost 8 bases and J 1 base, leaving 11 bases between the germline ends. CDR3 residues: CASGRGSNTEAFF. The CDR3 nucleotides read TGTGCCAGCGGGAGGGGTTCGAACACTGAAGCTTTCTTT.

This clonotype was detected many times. The CDR3 nucleotides are TGTGCCAGCTCACCTCCGGGACAGCGTAATGAAAAACTGTTTTTT. This translates into CASSPPGQRNEKLFF. This chain joins TRBV28 and TRBJ1-4; the match to TRBD1 covers 7 bases. The V segment lost 8 bases and the J segment 4 bases; nucleotides outside the gene matches: 10. Germline CDR1 and CDR2: MDHEN and SYDVKM. The CDR3 runs to 15 residues.

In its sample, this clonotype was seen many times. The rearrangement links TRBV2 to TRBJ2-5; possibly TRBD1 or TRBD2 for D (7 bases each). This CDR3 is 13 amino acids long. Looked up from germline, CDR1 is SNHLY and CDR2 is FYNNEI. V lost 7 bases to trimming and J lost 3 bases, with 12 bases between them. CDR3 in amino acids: CASMGGGEETQYF. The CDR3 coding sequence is TGTGCCAGCATGGGAGGGGGCGAAGAGACCCAGTACTTC. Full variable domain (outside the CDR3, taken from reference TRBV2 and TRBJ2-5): EPEVTQTPSHQVTQMGQEVILRCVPISNHLYFYWYRQILGQKVEFLVSFYNNEISEKSEIFDDQFSVERPDGSNFTLKIRSTKLEDSAMYFCASMGGGEETQYFGPGTRLLVL.

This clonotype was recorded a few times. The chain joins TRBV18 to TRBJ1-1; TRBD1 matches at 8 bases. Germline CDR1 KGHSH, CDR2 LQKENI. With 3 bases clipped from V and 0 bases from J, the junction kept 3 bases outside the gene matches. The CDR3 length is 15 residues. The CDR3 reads CASSPDRELNTEAFF. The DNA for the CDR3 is TGTGCCAGCTCACCGGACAGGGAACTGAACACTGAAGCTTTCTTT.

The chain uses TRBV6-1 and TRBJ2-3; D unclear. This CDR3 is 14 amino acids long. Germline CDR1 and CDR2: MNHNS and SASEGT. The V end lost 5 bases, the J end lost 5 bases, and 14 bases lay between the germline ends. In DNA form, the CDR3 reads TGTGCCAGCAGTAAGTTCCAGACCCAAGATACGCAGTATTTT. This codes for CASSKFQTQDTQYF.

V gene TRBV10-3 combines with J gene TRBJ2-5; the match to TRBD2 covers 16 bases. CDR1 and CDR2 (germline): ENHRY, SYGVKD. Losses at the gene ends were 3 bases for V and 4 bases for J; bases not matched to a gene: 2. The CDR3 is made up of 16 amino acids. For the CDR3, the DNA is TGTGCCATCAGTGACGGGACTAGCGGGGGGGCAGAGACCCAGTACTTC. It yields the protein CAISDGTSGGAETQYF.

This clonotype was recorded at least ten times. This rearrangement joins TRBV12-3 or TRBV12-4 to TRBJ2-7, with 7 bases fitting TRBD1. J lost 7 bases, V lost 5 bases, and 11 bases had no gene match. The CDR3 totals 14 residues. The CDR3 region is CASSPQGGPGEQYF. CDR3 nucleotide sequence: TGTGCCAGCAGTCCTCAAGGGGGCCCTGGGGAGCAGTACTTC.